This TCR beta chain was sequenced during a study of shared clonotypes between healthy human individuals. Whole-study context: Each donor's CD4 naive and CD4 memory cells filled three plates apiece, CD8 naive two, and CD8 memory one.

About this clone: Its specificity is not known.

V lost 5 bases and J lost 2, with 10 bases in between. In germline, CDR1 is SGHAT, CDR2 FQNNGV. The CDR3 is 13 residues long. Study results and limitations: With few donors, the genetic and exposure-history diversity represented was limited.

As defined, naive CD8 cells were CD45RO-negative and positively selected for CCR7, with terminally differentiated effector memory CD45RA+ cells excluded. Healthy adults negative for HIV, lacking recent acute infections or vaccinations, served as donors. Profiled with immunoSEQ multiplex PCR; TCRdb holds only in-frame clones, not every one. The sample includes about 2.1 million clones, about 93% of them seen just once. The rearrangement uses TRBV11-2 and TRBJ2-7; D unclear. This receptor was obtained from a man younger than 35 in good health. Some clones in this sample may be carry-over from other donors' samples. The sample comprised naive CD8+ T cells from PBMCs. The CDR3 sequence is CASSRGPTYEQYF. As DNA, the CDR3 is TGTGCCAGCAGCCGAGGACCTACCTACGAGCAGTACTTC.